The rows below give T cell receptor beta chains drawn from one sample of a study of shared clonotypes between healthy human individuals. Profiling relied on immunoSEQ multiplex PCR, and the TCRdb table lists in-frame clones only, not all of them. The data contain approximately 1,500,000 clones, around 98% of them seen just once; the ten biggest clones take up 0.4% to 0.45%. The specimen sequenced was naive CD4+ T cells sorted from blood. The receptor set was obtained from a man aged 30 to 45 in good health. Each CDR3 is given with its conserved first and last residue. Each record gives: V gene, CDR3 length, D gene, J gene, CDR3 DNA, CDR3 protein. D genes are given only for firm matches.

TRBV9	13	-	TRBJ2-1	TGTGCCAGCAGCGCCCCCGGGTCCCATGAGCAGTTCTTC	CASSAPGSHEQFF
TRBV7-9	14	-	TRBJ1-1	TGTGCCAGCAGCCGCAGGGATGGGAACACTGAAGCTTTCTTT	CASSRRDGNTEAFF
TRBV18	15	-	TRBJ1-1	TGTGCCAGCTCTCCTCTGGGACGGATGAACACTGAAGCTTTCTTT	CASSPLGRMNTEAFF
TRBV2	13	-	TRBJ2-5	TGTGCCAGCAGTGGGGCAGCACAAGAGACCCAGTACTTC	CASSGAAQETQYF
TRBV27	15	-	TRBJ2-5	TGTGCCAGCAGTTCCAGTTACGACAGCCAAGAGACCCAGTACTTC	CASSSSYDSQETQYF
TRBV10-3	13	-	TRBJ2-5	TGTGCCATCAGTGACCCCGCGACGGAGACCCAGTACTTC	CAISDPATETQYF
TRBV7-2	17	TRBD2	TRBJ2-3	TGTGCCAGCAGCCCCATCTCGGGGGAGTGGGGGGGTGGTACGCAGTATTTT	CASSPISGEWGGGTQYF
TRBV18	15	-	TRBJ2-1	TGTGCCAGCTCACCTATAGCCTCTCACTACAATGAGCAGTTCTTC	CASSPIASHYNEQFF
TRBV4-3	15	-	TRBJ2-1	TGCGCCAGCAGCCAAGCGGGGACTTTAGCGTATGAGCAGTTCTTC	CASSQAGTLAYEQFF
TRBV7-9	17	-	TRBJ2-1	TGTGCCAGCAGCTTAGCTGTAGCGTATGGATCCTACAATGAGCAGTTCTTC	CASSLAVAYGSYNEQFF
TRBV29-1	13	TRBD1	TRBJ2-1	TGCAGCGTTTCTATGACAGGGAAGAATGAGCAGTTCTTC	CSVSMTGKNEQFF